What follows is one T cell receptor (beta chain) and its context. Its antigen is undetermined. Lysates of CMV-infected fibroblasts at 10 ug/mL stimulated these cells. Memory cells lacking CD40L and CD69 with high CD45RO were sorted. The data belong to a study of persistence of HIV-infected CD4 T cells. Study-level background: The sample holds CD4+ T cells responsive to CMV or HIV-1 Gag. Median time on suppressive ART was less than nine years.

The ends lost 5 bases at V and 3 bases at J; junction bases unmatched: 9. This CDR3 has 16 residues. Germline V gene data show CDR1 as MGHRA and CDR2 as YSYEKL. Sequencing used immunoSEQ version 4 in survey mode. Assay: immunoSEQ multiplex PCR; the TCRdb copy retains only in-frame clones and omits some. The profile covers tens of thousands of clones, with around 80% appearing a single time and roughly 1.5% taken by the ten largest. This receptor was identified in an adult man with HIV who was CMV-seropositive. The sample consisted of CD4+ T cells sorted from PBMCs after roughly 20-hour stimulation, taken from a patient who received antiretroviral therapy. This chain uses TRBV4-1 with TRBJ1-1, with TRBD1 identical over 10 bases. The CDR3 DNA sequence: TGCGCCAGCAGCTTCCGGGACAGGGGAAGGGACACTGAAGCTTTCTTT. Protein product: CASSFRDRGRDTEAFF.